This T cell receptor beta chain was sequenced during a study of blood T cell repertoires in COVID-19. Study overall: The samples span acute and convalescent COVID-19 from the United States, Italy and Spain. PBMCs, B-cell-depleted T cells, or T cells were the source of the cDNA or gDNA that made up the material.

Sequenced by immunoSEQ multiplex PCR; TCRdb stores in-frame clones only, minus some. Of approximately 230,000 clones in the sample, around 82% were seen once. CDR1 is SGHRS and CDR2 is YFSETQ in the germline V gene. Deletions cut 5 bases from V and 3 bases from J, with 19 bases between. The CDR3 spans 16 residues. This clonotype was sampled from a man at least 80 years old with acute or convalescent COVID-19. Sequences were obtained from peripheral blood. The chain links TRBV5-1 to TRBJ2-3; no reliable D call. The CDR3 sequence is CASRTIFTVTTDTQYF. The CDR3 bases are TGCGCCAGCAGGACAATTTTTACCGTTACTACAGATACGCAGTATTTT.